This TCR beta chain was identified during a study of blood T cell repertoires in COVID-19 (dated by TCRdb to between 2020 and 2021). General notes on the study: Collaborator samples came from the United States, Italy and Spain and covered acute and convalescent phases of COVID-19. The samples were drawn from the first 160 participants of the ongoing ImmuneRACE study and from 950 to 1,500 subjects provided by 6 global collaborators. Subjects who had been exposed to COVID-19, were actively infected with it, or had recovered from it provided the deeply sampled blood TCRbeta repertoires that made up the dataset. A de-identified subject ID, COVID-19 status, age in years and sex were almost always included in the sample metadata. The prospective study material was composed of cDNA or gDNA derived from T cells, B-cell-depleted T cells, or PBMCs. A freely available public database, intended as a resource for researchers studying the immune response to SARS-CoV-2, is where the repertoires were released. Where available, HLA class I and class II types were obtained from metadata supplied by the sample provider rather than from assay-based typing. Broader findings and caveats from the paper: How much clinical and demographic metadata was included differed by source and by participant, and the metadata was provided uncurated.

Each collaborating institution followed its own protocols to collect whole blood in K2EDTA tubes. For TCRbeta analysis, collaborator samples were shipped as frozen whole blood, as isolated PBMCs, or as DNA extracted from either sample type. The immunoSEQ Assay, a bias-controlled multiplex PCR, was used to amplify TCRbeta CDR3 regions from genomic DNA. In the original analysis: Nucleated cell counts per sample were estimated from amplification of reference gene primers within the assay. Sequence reads were collapsed and filtered to measure the absolute abundance of every unique TCRbeta CDR3 rearrangement. For each sample, productive Simpson clonality was calculated as the square root of Simpson's diversity index across productive rearrangements. Drawn from immuneACCESS, this table holds only the in-frame rearrangements with V and J called that TCRdb kept. Clones are partly lost; checked studies trace under half to an unresolved V gene and leave the rest unexplained. V and J calls and clone size are copied from that table; D and trimming were computed from the DNA. The sample table contains around 60,000 clones; only one count was recorded for roughly 68% of them. 28% of the sample goes to the ten largest clones.

The CDR3 runs 12 residues from the cysteine to the phenylalanine. Of the read, only the CDR3 DNA is kept; its 36 bases are in frame from base 1. V drops 6 bases and J drops 6 bases, leaving 9 bases in between. CDR1 is given as MNHEY and CDR2 as SVGAGI, both from the germline V gene. On this clone itself: Its antigen target is currently unknown. The input lacks base qualities; no much larger clone sits a single base away.

This receptor was identified in a woman older than 75 with acute or convalescent COVID-19. Material for sequencing was peripheral blood. The V and J genes are TRBV6-5 and TRBJ1-5, with TRBD1 as a weak D call on 6 bases. This receptor has the CDR3 CASRRGGQPQHF. Here is the DNA: TGTGCCAGCAGGAGGGGGGGTCAGCCCCAGCATTTT.